What follows describes a single T cell receptor (beta chain). The antigen remains undetermined. This entry belongs to a study of cytomegalovirus exposure and HLA in healthy donors. Study observations and caveats: Sequencing had likely introduced a cluster of highly shared sequence variants as an artifact. The classifier was said to identify cytomegalovirus status with high specificity and sensitivity. The presence/absence work took it that sequencing depth was about the same across donors. Among CMV-associated TCR beta chains, most appeared HLA-restricted in a later analysis.

Primers included in the PCR were 60 Vbeta and 13 Jbeta primers. Sequencing used immunoSEQ multiplex PCR; TCRdb keeps in-frame clones, though not all of them. The sample shows about 97,000 clones, more than 80% of them seen only once. V lost 4 bases, J lost 1 base, and 9 bases stayed unmatched. CDR1 and CDR2 (germline): GTSNPN, SVGIG (reference sequence). The CDR3 contains 15 residues. Material: PBMCs. The chain recombines TRBV30 with TRBJ1-1; TRBD1 matches at 7 bases. This TCR was sampled from a man under 40 in good health and CMV-seronegative. The CDR3 DNA follows: TGTGCCTGGAAAGGGGGCTTGGTGTGGAACACTGAAGCTTTCTTT. Translating gives CAWKGGLVWNTEAFF.